Sequencing of this TCR beta chain was carried out in a study of human T cells and chemical hapten exposure. The time point was: patch test 1, 2 weeks after DPC sensitization. Treatment noted: therapeutic diphenylcyclopropenone sensitization with weekly scalp DPC. V was clipped by 0 bases and J by 7 bases; unmatched bases: 4. This CDR3 is built from 14 residues. Germline V gene sequence: CDR1 SGHKS, CDR2 YYEKEE (reference sequence). TCRdb recomputed calls from the RACE reads with MiXCR, one row per CDR3 protein. Of around 380,000 distinct CDR3 sequences in the sample, roughly 5% are singletons; the top ten hold approximately 2.1%. Regarding the study as a whole: Counts of expanded TCRs (at PT1) showed a positive correlation with patch test score. Expanded TCRs showed more large CDR3 clusters than pre-sensitization or healthy control sets.

This clonotype was detected a few times. No antigen is known for it. The sample was whole blood, taken in connection with sensitization to the hapten diphenylcyclopropenone (DPC). This TCR derives from a woman between 45 and 65 years old with alopecia areata. Some clones in this sample may be carry-over from other donors' samples. This chain connects TRBV5-5 to TRBJ1-5; TRBD1 matches at 7 bases. The DNA of the CDR3 is TGTGCCAGCAGCTTGGCTGCAGGGGGACAGCCCCAGCATTTT. Translating gives CASSLAAGGQPQHF.